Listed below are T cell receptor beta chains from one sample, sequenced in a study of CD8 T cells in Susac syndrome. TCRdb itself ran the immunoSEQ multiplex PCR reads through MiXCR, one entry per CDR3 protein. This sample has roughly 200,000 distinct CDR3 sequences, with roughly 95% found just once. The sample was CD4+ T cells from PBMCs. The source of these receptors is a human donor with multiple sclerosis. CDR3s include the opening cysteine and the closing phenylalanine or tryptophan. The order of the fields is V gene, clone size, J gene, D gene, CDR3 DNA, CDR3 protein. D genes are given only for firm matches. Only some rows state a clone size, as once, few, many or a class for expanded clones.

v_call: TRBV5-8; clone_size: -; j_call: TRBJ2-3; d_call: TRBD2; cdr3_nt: TGTGCCAGCAGCTTGGGGCTAGCGGGGGGAAGAGATACGCAGTATTTT; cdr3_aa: CASSLGLAGGRDTQYF
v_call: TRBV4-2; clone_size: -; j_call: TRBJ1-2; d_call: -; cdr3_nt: TGTGCCAGCAGCCAGGCGGTTTGGTCCGACCGCTATGGCTACACCTTC; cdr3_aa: CASSQAVWSDRYGYTF
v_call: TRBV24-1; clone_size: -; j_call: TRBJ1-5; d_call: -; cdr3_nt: TGTGCCACCAGTGAACGGACCCGTCAGCCCCAGCATTTT; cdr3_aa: CATSERTRQPQHF
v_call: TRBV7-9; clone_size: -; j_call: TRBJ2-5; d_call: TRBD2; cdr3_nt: TGTGCCAGCAGCCGACTAGCTCAAGAGACCCAGTACTTC; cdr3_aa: CASSRLAQETQYF
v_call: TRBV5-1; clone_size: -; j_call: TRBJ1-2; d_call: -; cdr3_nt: TGCGCCAGCAGGGCTAGGGTAAACTATGGCTACACCTTC; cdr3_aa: CASRARVNYGYTF
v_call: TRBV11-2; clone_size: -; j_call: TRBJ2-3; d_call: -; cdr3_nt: TGTGCCAGCAGCCTATACTACAGGGTTGGCACAGATACGCAGTATTTT; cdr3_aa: CASSLYYRVGTDTQYF
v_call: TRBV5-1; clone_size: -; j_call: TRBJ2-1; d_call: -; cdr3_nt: TGCGCCAGCAGCTCCCAGCTCTCCTACAATGAGCAGTTCTTC; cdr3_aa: CASSSQLSYNEQFF
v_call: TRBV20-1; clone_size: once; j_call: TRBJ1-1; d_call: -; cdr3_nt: TGCAGTGCCAGGGCGTCCATGAACACTGAAGCTTTCTTT; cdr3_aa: CSARASMNTEAFF
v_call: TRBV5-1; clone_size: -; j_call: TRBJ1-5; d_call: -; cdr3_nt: TGCGTCAGCAGCTGGGCCCCGGGAAGCAATCAGCCCCAGCATTTT; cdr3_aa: CVSSWAPGSNQPQHF
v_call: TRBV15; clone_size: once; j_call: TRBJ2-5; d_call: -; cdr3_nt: TGTGCCACTACCCGGGCAGGGGTAACCCAGTACTTC; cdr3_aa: CATTRAGVTQYF
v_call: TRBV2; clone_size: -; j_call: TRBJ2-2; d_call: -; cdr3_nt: TGTGCAAGCAAAGACCCTTCGTACGGGGAGCTGTTTTTT; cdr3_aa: CASKDPSYGELFF
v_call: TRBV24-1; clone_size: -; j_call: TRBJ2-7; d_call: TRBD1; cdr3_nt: TGTGCCACCAGTGAGGGGGACAGTCCTAAGGGCTACGAGCAGTACTTC; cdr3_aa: CATSEGDSPKGYEQYF
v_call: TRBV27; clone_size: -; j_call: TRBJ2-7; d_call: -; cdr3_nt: TGTGCCAGCAGTCCCATCACCGGGACGGGCTCCTACGAGCAGTACTTC; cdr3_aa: CASSPITGTGSYEQYF
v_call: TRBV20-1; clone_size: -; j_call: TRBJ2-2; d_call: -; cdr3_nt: TGCAGTGCATCGGGACACCGTAACACCGGGGAGCTGTTTTTT; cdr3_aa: CSASGHRNTGELFF
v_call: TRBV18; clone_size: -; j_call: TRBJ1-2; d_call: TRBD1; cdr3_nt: TGTGCCAGCTCGCCACCGGGACAGAATAACTATGGCTACACCTTC; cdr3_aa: CASSPPGQNNYGYTF
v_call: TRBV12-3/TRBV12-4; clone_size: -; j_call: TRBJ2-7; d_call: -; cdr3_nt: TGTGCCAGCAGTTACTCCGGGCGCGGCGAGCAGTACTTC; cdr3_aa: CASSYSGRGEQYF
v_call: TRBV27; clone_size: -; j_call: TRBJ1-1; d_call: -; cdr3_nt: TGTGCCAGCAGTTTGTTGAATGTGCCAGCGAACACTGAAGCTTTCTTT; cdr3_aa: CASSLLNVPANTEAFF
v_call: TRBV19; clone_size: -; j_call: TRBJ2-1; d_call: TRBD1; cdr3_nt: TGTGCCAGTAGTATCGGGACAGCCTACAATGAGCAGTTCTTC; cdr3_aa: CASSIGTAYNEQFF
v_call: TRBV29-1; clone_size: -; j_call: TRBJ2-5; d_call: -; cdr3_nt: TGCAGCGTTCTTGGGTTTACTAACCAAGAGACCCAGTACTTC; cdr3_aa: CSVLGFTNQETQYF
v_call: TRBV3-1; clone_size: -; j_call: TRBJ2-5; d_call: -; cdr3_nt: TGTGCCAGCAGCCTCCGGATAGGGCAGGAGACCCAGTACTTC; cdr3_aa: CASSLRIGQETQYF
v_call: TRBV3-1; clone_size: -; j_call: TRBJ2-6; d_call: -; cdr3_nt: TGTGCCAGCAGCCAATTGACTCGGGGGGCCAACGTCCTGACTTTC; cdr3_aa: CASSQLTRGANVLTF
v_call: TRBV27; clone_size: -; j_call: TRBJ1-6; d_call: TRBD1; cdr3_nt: TGTGCCAGCTGGACAGGGTCTCAGTCACCCCTCCACTTT; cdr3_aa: CASWTGSQSPLHF
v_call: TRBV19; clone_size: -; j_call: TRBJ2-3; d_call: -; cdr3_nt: TGTGCCAGTACTCCAGAAGGGGTCGCTACGCAGTATTTT; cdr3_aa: CASTPEGVATQYF
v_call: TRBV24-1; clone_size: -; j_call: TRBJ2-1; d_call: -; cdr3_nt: TGTGCCACCAGTGACCCCGGACGGACCAATGAGCAGTTCTTC; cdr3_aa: CATSDPGRTNEQFF
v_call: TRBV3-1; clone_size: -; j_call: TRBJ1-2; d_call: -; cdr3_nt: TGTGCCAGCAGCCCAGGCCCTGGACAGAACTATGGCTACACCTTC; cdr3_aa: CASSPGPGQNYGYTF
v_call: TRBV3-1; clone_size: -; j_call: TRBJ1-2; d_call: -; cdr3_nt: TGTGCCAGCAGGCGTGGGGGGGGCGCCTATGGCTACACCTTC; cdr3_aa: CASRRGGGAYGYTF
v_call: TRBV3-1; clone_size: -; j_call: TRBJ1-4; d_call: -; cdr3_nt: TGTGCCAGCAGCCAAGAGGGATTTAATGAAAAACTGTTTTTT; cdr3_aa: CASSQEGFNEKLFF
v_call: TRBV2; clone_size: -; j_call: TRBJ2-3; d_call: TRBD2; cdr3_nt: TGTGCCAGCAGCGAAAGCGGGGTTGGCACAGATACGCAGTATTTT; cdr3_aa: CASSESGVGTDTQYF
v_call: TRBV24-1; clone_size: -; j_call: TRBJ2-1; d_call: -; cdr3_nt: TGTGCCACCAGTGACCAACGCAACGAGAAGCGGCAGTTCTTC; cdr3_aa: CATSDQRNEKRQFF